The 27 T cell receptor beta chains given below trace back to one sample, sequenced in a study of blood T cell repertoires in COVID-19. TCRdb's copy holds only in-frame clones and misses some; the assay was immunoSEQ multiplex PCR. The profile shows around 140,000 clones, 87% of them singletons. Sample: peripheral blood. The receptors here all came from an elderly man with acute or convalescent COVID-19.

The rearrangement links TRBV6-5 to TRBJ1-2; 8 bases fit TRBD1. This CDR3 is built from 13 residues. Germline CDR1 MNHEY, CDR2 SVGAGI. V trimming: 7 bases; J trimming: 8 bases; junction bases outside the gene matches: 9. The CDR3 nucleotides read TGTGCCAGCACGAGGGCAGGGGGCTGGGGCTACACCTTC. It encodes CASTRAGGWGYTF.

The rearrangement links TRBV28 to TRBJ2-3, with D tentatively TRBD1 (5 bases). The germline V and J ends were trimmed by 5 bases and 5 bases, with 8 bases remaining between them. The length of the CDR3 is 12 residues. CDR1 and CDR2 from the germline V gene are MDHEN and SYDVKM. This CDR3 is CASSLRGDTQYF. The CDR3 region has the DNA TGTGCCAGCAGTCTTAGGGGAGATACGCAGTATTTT.

The DNA of the CDR3 is TGCGCCAGCAGCTTAGGAGGGAGCGGGGGGTACGATGAGCAGTTCTTC. Translated, it gives CASSLGGSGGYDEQFF. The J gene is TRBJ2-1, the V gene TRBV5-1, with 9 bases that match TRBD2. CDR3 length: 16 amino acids. V dropped 2 bases and J dropped 8; count of bases not matched to a gene: 11. Germline values: CDR1 SGHRS, CDR2 YFSETQ.

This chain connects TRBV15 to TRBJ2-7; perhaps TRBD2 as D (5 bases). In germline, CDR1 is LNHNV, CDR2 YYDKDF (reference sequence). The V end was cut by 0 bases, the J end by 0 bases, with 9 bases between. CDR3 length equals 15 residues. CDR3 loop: CATSRERGSSYEQYF. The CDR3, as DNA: TGTGCCACCAGCAGAGAACGGGGAAGCTCCTACGAGCAGTACTTC.

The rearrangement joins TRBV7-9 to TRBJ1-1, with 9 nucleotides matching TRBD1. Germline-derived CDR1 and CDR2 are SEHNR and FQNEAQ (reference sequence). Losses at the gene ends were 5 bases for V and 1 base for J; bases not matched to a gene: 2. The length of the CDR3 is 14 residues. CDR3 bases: TGTGCCAGCAGCCGGGGACAGGGGAACACTGAAGCTTTCTTT. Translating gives CASSRGQGNTEAFF.

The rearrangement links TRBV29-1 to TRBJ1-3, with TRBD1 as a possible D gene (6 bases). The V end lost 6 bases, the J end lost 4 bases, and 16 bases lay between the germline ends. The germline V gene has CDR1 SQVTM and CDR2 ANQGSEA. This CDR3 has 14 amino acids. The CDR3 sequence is CSVERGGPGNTIYF. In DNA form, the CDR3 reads TGCAGCGTCGAACGAGGGGGTCCAGGAAACACCATATATTTT.

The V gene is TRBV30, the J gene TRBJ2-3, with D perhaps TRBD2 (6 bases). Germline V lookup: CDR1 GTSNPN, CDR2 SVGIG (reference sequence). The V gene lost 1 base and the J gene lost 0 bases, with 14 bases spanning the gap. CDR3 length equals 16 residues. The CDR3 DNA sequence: TGTGCCTGGAGTGCAACCCGAAGCGGGAGCACAGATACGCAGTATTTT. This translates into CAWSATRSGSTDTQYF.

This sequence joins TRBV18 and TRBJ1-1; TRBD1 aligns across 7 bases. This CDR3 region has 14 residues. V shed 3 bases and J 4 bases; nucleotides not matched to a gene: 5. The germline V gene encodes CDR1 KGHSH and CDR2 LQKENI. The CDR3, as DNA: TGTGCCAGCTCACCTCGGACAGGTCCCACTGAAGCTTTCTTT. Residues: CASSPRTGPTEAFF.

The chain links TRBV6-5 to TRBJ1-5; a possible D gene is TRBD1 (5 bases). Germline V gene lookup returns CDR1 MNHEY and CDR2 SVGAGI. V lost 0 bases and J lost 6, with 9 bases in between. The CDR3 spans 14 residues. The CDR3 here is CASSYSGALQPQHF. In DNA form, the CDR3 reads TGTGCCAGCAGTTACTCAGGGGCGCTTCAGCCCCAGCATTTT.

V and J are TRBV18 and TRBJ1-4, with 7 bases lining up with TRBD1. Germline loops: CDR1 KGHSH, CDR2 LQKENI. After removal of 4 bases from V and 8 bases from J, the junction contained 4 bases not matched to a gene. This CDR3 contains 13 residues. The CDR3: CASSLGQEEKLFF. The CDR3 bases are TGTGCCAGCTCACTAGGACAGGAAGAAAAACTGTTTTTT.

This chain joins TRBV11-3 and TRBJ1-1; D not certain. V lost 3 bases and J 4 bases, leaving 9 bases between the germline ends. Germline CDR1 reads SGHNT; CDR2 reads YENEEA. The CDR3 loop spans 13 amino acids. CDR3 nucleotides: TGTGCCAGCAGCTTTATAGATGGCACTGAAGCTTTCTTT. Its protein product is CASSFIDGTEAFF.

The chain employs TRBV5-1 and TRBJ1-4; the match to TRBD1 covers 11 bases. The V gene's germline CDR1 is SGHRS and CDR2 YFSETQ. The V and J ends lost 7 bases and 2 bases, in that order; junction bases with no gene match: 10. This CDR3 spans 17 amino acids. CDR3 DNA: TGCGCCAGCCACAACCGGGACAGGGGGTTTACTAATGAAAAACTGTTTTTT. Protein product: CASHNRDRGFTNEKLFF.

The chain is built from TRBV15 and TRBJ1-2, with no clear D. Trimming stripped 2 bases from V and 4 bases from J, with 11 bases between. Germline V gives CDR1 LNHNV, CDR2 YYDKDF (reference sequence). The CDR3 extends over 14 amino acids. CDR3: CATSRPGTSYGYTF. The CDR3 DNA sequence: TGTGCCACCAGCAGACCTGGTACTTCCTATGGCTACACCTTC.

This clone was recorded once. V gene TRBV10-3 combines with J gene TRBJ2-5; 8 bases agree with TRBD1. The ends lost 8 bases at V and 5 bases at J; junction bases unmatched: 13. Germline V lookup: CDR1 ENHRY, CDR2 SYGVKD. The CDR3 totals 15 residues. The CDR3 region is CAIGTGQEPGETQYF. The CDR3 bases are TGTGCCATCGGGACGGGACAGGAACCCGGCGAGACCCAGTACTTC.

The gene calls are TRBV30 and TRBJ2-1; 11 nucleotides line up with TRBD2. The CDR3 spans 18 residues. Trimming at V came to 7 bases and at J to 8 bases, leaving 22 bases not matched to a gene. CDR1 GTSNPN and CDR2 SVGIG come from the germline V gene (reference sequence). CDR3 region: CAYQDRMKYVAGGYEQFF. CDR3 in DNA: TGTGCCTACCAGGACAGGATGAAGTATGTAGCGGGAGGGTATGAGCAGTTCTTC.

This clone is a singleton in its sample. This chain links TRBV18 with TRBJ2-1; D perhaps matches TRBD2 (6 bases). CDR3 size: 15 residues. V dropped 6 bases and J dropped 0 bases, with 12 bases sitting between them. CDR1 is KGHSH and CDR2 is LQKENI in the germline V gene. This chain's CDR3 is CASSQAGGSYNEQFF. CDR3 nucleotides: TGTGCCAGCTCCCAAGCGGGCGGCTCCTACAATGAGCAGTTCTTC.

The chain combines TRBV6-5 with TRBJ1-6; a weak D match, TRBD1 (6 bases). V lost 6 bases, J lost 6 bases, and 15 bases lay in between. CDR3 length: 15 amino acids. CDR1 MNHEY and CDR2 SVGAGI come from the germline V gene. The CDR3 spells CASRVGAGVNSPLHF. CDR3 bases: TGTGCCAGCAGGGTAGGGGCAGGGGTTAATTCACCCCTCCACTTT.

The CDR3 region is CASSNRQARLNNEQFF. Here the CDR3 DNA reads TGTGCCAGCAGTAATCGACAGGCTAGGCTAAACAATGAGCAGTTCTTC. V and J are TRBV6-2 or TRBV6-3 and TRBJ2-1; D perhaps matches TRBD1 (6 bases). The CDR3 has 16 amino acids. Germline CDR1 and CDR2: MNHEY and SVGEGT. With 5 bases removed from V and 5 bases from J, the gap between germline ends came to 19 bases.

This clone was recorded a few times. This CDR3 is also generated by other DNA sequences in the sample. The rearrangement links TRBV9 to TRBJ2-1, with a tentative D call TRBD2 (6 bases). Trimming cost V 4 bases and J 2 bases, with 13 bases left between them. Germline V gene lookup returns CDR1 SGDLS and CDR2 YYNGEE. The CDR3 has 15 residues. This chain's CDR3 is CASSPRDWTYNEQFF. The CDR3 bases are TGTGCCAGCAGCCCACGGGACTGGACCTACAATGAGCAGTTCTTC.

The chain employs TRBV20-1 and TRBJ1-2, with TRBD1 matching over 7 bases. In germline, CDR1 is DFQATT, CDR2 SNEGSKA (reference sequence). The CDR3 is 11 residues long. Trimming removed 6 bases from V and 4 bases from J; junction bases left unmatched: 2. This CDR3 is CSAWTGYGYTF. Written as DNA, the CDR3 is TGCAGTGCGTGGACAGGCTATGGCTACACCTTC.

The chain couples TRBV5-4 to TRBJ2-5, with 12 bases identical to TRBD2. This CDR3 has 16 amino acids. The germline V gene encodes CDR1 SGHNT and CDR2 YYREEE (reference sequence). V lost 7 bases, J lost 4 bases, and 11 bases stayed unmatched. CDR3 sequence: CASRELAGGRRETQYF. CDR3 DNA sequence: TGTGCCAGCCGTGAGCTAGCGGGGGGGCGGCGAGAGACCCAGTACTTC. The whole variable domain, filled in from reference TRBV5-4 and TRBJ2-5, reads ETGVTQSPTHLIKTRGQQVTLRCSSQSGHNTVSWYQQALGQGPQFIFQYYREEENGRGNFPPRFSGLQFPNYSSELNVNALELDDSALYLCASRELAGGRRETQYFGPGTRLLVL.

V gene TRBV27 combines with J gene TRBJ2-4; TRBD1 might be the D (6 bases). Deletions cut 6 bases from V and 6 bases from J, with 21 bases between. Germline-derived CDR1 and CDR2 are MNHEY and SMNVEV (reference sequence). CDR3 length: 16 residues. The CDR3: CASSIGTPRIGNIQYF. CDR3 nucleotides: TGTGCCAGCAGCATCGGGACACCTCGAATCGGAAACATTCAGTACTTC.

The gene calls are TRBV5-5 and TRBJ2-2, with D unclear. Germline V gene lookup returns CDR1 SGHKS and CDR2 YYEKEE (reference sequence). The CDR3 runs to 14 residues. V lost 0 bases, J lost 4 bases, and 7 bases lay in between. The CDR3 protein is CASSLAPGTGELFF. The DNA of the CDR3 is TGTGCCAGCAGCTTGGCCCCGGGCACCGGGGAGCTGTTTTTT.

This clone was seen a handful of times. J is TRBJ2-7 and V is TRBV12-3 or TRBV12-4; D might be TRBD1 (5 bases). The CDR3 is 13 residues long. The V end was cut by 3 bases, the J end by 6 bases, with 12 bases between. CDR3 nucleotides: TGTGCCAGCAGTTTCACTGGGGCCCGCGAGCAGTACTTC. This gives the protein CASSFTGAREQYF.

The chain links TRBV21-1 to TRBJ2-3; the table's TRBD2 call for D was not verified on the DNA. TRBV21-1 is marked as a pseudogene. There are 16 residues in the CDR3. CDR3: CASSQTSGRSADTQYF. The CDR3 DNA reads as TGTGCCAGCAGCCAGACTAGCGGGAGGAGTGCAGATACGCAGTATTTT.

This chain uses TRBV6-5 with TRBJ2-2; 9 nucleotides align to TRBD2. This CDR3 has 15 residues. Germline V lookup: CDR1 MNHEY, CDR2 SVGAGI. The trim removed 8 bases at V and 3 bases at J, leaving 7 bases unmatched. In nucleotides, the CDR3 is TGTGCCAGCGGAGAGCGGGGGGCGGACACCGGGGAGCTGTTTTTT. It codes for CASGERGADTGELFF.

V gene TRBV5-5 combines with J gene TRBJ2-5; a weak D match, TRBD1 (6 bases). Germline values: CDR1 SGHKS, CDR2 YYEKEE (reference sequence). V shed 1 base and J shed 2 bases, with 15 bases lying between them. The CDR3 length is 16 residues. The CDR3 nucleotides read TGTGCCAGCAGCTTGTTTGGGGACACACCGCAAGAGACCCAGTACTTC. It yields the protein CASSLFGDTPQETQYF.